This T cell receptor (beta chain) was documented in a study of blood T cell repertoires in COVID-19. Turning to the study itself: Researchers got acute and convalescent COVID-19 samples from the United States, Italy and Spain.

Repertoires were generated with immunoSEQ multiplex PCR, while TCRdb's copy carries only in-frame clones and drops some. In the table there are 45,000 to 55,000 clones, 75% to 90% of which are singletons. CDR1 and CDR2 (germline): LGHNA, YNFKEQ. V lost 1 base and J lost 1, with 10 bases in between. The length of the CDR3 is 15 residues. Input material: peripheral blood. This receptor was taken from a human donor in a cohort sampled during active COVID-19. The chain uses TRBV4-2 and TRBJ1-1; D not certain. The CDR3 coding sequence is TGTGCCAGCAGCCAAGGGGAGGGATGGAACACTGAAGCTTTCTTT. Translating it yields CASSQGEGWNTEAFF.